Each of the 10 T cell receptor beta chains below was sequenced from the same sample in a study of PD-L1 blockade in urothelial cancer. The repertoire was sequenced with immunoSEQ multiplex PCR; TCRdb's copy has only in-frame clones and lacks some. The sample holds around 42,000 clones, more than 65% seen once. The specimen was PBMCs, collected around atezolizumab (anti-PD-L1) treatment. These receptors originate from a man aged 65 to 85 with urothelial cancer.

This chain connects TRBV11-2 to TRBJ2-5, with TRBD2 matching 9 bases. The CDR3 is 15 residues long. Germline V gene data show CDR1 as SGHAT and CDR2 as FQNNGV. V was clipped by 7 bases and J by 3 bases; unmatched bases: 9. CDR3 in DNA: TGTGCCAGCAAGGCGGGAGGGCCTTTTGAAGAGACCCAGTACTTC. Translated: CASKAGGPFEETQYF.

This rearrangement joins TRBV7-9 to TRBJ1-1; 7 bases are a match to TRBD1. Unmatched junction bases numbered 7, after V lost 5 bases and J lost 4 bases. CDR1 is SEHNR, CDR2 FQNEAQ, per germline (reference sequence). The CDR3 is 14 amino acids. DNA of the CDR3: TGTGCCAGCAGCCCCCCGGACAGGAGCACTGAAGCTTTCTTT. This sequence encodes CASSPPDRSTEAFF.

CDR3 DNA sequence: TGTGCCAGCAAAGGACTAGCGGGACGGAGTGAGCAGTTCTTC. Its translation is CASKGLAGRSEQFF. The chain uses TRBV28 and TRBJ2-1, with TRBD2 matching 12 bases. The CDR3 runs 14 residues. The trim removed 7 bases at V and 9 bases at J, leaving 7 bases unmatched. CDR1 and CDR2 (germline): MDHEN, SYDVKM.

This chain links TRBV4-3 with TRBJ2-1; 9 bases agree with TRBD1. Germline V gives CDR1 LGHNA, CDR2 YSLEER. This CDR3 spans 14 amino acids. The V gene end was trimmed by 0 bases and the J gene end by 8 bases; junction bases not matched to a gene: 2. CDR3 nucleotides: TGCGCCAGCAGCCAAGAAACAGGGGGCCATGAGCAGTTCTTC. This codes for CASSQETGGHEQFF.

The rearrangement joins TRBV10-2 to TRBJ2-1; tentative D call: TRBD1 (6 bases). The ends were cut back, 2 bases at V and 0 bases at J, with 11 bases in the middle. The CDR3 covers 16 residues. CDR1 and CDR2 (germline): WSHSY, SAAADI. DNA of the CDR3: TGCGCCAGCAGTGAGGGCCAGGGGCACTCCTACAATGAGCAGTTCTTC. It translates to CASSEGQGHSYNEQFF.

This clone was observed a single time. This chain links TRBV11-2 with TRBJ1-2; D not resolved. Trimming pared 1 base from V and 0 bases from J, leaving 6 bases between. The CDR3 spans 14 residues. Germline CDR1 SGHAT, CDR2 FQNNGV. The CDR3 region is CASSLARTNYGYTF. The CDR3 DNA is TGTGCCAGCAGCTTAGCCAGGACTAACTATGGCTACACCTTC.

V and J are TRBV5-4 and TRBJ2-2; TRBD2 is a possible D gene (5 bases). The germline gives CDR1 SGHNT, CDR2 YYREEE (reference sequence). V was clipped by 2 bases and J by 6 bases, with 14 bases between them. The CDR3 spans 15 residues. The CDR3 here is CASSFGQERAGELFF. In DNA form, the CDR3 reads TGTGCCAGCAGCTTCGGGCAGGAGAGGGCCGGGGAGCTGTTTTTT.

V and J are TRBV25-1 and TRBJ2-1; a possible D gene is TRBD2 (5 bases). Germline CDR1 and CDR2: MGHDK and SYGVNS. The CDR3 is 16 residues long. Trimming took off 4 bases at V and 0 bases at J, with 13 bases between the two ends. DNA of the CDR3: TGTGCCAGCAGTGGTGAGGGAGCACCCTCCTACAATGAGCAGTTCTTC. Translated, it gives CASSGEGAPSYNEQFF.

The chain has TRBV19 and TRBJ2-5; D unclear. V shed 3 bases and J shed 5 bases, with 7 bases lying between them. Germline V CDR1 and CDR2: LNHDA, SQIVND (reference sequence). CDR3 length equals 12 residues. CDR3 loop: CASSMSMETQYF. The DNA of the CDR3 is TGTGCCAGTAGTATGAGCATGGAGACCCAGTACTTC.

The chain links TRBV4-2 to TRBJ2-7; maybe TRBD2 (5 bases). V lost 0 bases and J 3 bases, leaving 12 bases between the germline ends. CDR3 size: 15 residues. In germline, CDR1 is LGHNA, CDR2 YNFKEQ. CDR3 coding DNA: TGTGCCAGCAGCCAAGAAGGCACCGGAGGCTACGAGCAGTACTTC. Translation: CASSQEGTGGYEQYF.